These 10 T cell receptor beta chains were all obtained from the same sample, sequenced in a study of metastatic and nonmetastatic thyroid tumors. No treatment of any kind had been given to any patient before thyroid surgery. From the PCR reads, TCRdb re-called clones with MiXCR. The sample holds about 34,000 clones; roughly a sixth are singletons and the top ten take 5.5% to 7.5%. Sequencing input: blood. The receptors were sampled from a female donor with papillary thyroid cancer or a benign thyroid nodule (not recorded which). Some clones in this sample may be carry-over from other donors' samples.

This clone was seen only a few times. V and J are TRBV12-3 or TRBV12-4 and TRBJ1-1; 9 positions agree with TRBD1. The CDR3 is made up of 18 amino acids. The V gene end was trimmed by 6 bases and the J gene end by 0 bases; junction bases not matched to a gene: 14. The CDR3 sequence: CASSPPPGTGRMNTEAFF. Here the CDR3 DNA reads TGTGCCAGCAGCCCCCCCCCCGGGACAGGGCGAATGAACACTGAAGCTTTCTTT.

At least ten counts were recorded for this clone. The chain uses TRBV20-1 and TRBJ2-5; 7 nucleotides agree with TRBD1. J gave up 4 bases and V 6 bases, and 2 bases lay outside the gene matches. CDR3 length equals 11 residues. Germline CDR1 and CDR2: DFQATT and SNEGSKA (reference sequence). CDR3 sequence (DNA): TGCAGTGCAAGGACAGGAGAGACCCAGTACTTC. This encodes CSARTGETQYF.

Of note for this clone: A much larger clone lies one base from this, so it may be a read error. Other nucleotide sequences from this sample produce the same CDR3. The chain recombines TRBV28 with TRBJ2-5, with a weak D call TRBD1 (6 bases). In germline, CDR1 is MDHEN, CDR2 SYDVKM. V was cut by 3 bases and J by 4 bases, with 12 bases left in between. The CDR3 totals 14 residues. As DNA, the CDR3 is TGTGCCAGCAGTTTTCTACAGGGTAGAGAGACCCAGTACTTC. Amino acids: CASSFLQGRETQYF.

This clone has a count of ten or more. The chain uses TRBV11-3 and TRBJ2-1, with TRBD2 matching 7 bases. V shed 4 bases, J shed 6 bases, and the junction held 9 bases outside the gene matches. This CDR3 is built from 15 residues. Per germline, CDR1 SGHNT and CDR2 YENEEA. CDR3 residues: CASSSFGPGGNEQFF. The CDR3, as DNA: TGTGCCAGCAGCTCGTTTGGGCCGGGGGGCAATGAGCAGTTCTTC.

The count of this clone is one. One end of the junction does not line up with germline, which may come from a read error. CDR3 nucleotides: TGTGCCACCAGTGATCCCCGGGGCGGTCTACCACGCACAGATACGCAGTATTTT. It is translated as CATSDPRGGLPRTDTQYF. The chain joins TRBV6-7 to TRBJ2-3, with D tentatively TRBD1 or TRBD2 (5 bases each). TRBV6-7 falls under the ORF class, with uncertain function. CDR3 length: 18 residues.

This clone was seen repeatedly, ten times or more. For the CDR3, the DNA is TGCAGTGCTTTGGCATCAAACCTATATAGCAATCAGCCCCAGCATTTT. Its protein is CSALASNLYSNQPQHF. J is TRBJ1-5 and V is TRBV20-1, with D uncertain. The germline gives CDR1 DFQATT, CDR2 SNEGSKA (reference sequence). V was shortened by 5 bases and J by 0 bases, with 17 bases between the two germline ends. The CDR3 sequence is 16 residues long.

This clone was counted at least ten times. The rearrangement joins TRBV6-2 or TRBV6-3 to TRBJ2-3, with TRBD2 matching over 7 bases. The CDR3 sequence is 14 residues long. Germline V lookup: CDR1 MNHEY, CDR2 SVGEGT. V was clipped by 2 bases and J by 4 bases; unmatched bases: 3. Here the CDR3 DNA reads TGTGCCAGCAGTTACGGGGGGGATCCAGATACGCAGTATTTT. It is translated as CASSYGGDPDTQYF.

This chain joins TRBV24-1 and TRBJ1-4; the D gene is possibly TRBD1 (6 bases). Deletions cut 6 bases from V and 7 bases from J, with 11 bases between. The CDR3 runs 13 residues. Germline V lookup: CDR1 KGHDR, CDR2 SFDVKD. CDR3 DNA: TGTGCCACCAGTCACAGGGTGGTTGAAAAACTGTTTTTT. Translated: CATSHRVVEKLFF.

This clone showed up many times. The chain is built from TRBV6-1 and TRBJ1-3; TRBD1 might be the D (6 bases). The CDR3 extends over 14 amino acids. V was pared by 5 bases and J by 5 bases, with 13 bases between. In germline, CDR1 is MNHNS, CDR2 SASEGT. The CDR3 reads CASSPQGGRNTIYF. CDR3 nucleotides: TGTGCCAGCAGTCCACAGGGAGGTAGAAACACCATATATTTT.

This clone was counted at least ten times. This chain uses TRBV7-2 with TRBJ1-2; perhaps TRBD1 as D (5 bases). The V end was cut by 1 base, the J end by 5 bases, with 11 bases between. The CDR3 is made up of 14 amino acids. Germline values: CDR1 SGHTA, CDR2 FQGNSA. CDR3 amino acids: CASSLGVGVYGYTF. The CDR3 DNA follows: TGTGCCAGCAGCTTAGGTGTGGGGGTATATGGCTACACCTTC.